This paragraph covers one T cell receptor beta chain sequence. The antigen is not known. This sample stems from a study of T-cell reconstitution after alpha-beta-depleted transplantation in children. Broader study findings: Where alpha-beta T cells came from about two months after transplant was reportedly several hundred expanded graft clones. At one year after transplant, newly produced T cells mostly accounted for T-cell counts and diversity.

Molecular barcoding with unique molecular identifiers was used for the TCRbeta library. TCRdb re-derived calls from the PCR reads in MiXCR, one entry per CDR3 protein. Among 150,000 to 250,000 distinct CDR3 sequences listed, approximately 6.8% were seen once. The trim removed 6 bases at V and 2 bases at J, leaving 11 bases unmatched. From germline, CDR1 is MNHEY and CDR2 SMNVEV (reference sequence). This CDR3 region has 16 residues. The chain employs TRBV27 and TRBJ2-5; 8 nucleotides align to TRBD1. The starting material was PBMCs, obtained before TCRalphabeta/CD19-depleted stem cell transplant. This sequence originates from a girl under three years old with combined immunodeficiency, due to receive a stem cell transplant. In nucleotides, the CDR3 is TGTGCCAGCAGACCACACCGGGACAGGCATCAAGAGACCCAGTACTTC. This sequence encodes CASRPHRDRHQETQYF.